This is a list of T cell receptor beta chains from one sample in a study of cytomegalovirus exposure and HLA in healthy donors. TCRdb's copy holds only in-frame clones and misses some; the assay was immunoSEQ multiplex PCR. The table shows 100,000 to 150,000 clones, with less than 80% occurring only once. The sequenced sample was PBMCs. The receptors stem from a man aged 35 to 55 in good health and CMV-seropositive. Each CDR3 is given with its conserved first and last residue. The order of the fields is clone size, D gene, V gene, J gene, CDR3 protein, CDR3 DNA. The D gene is left open where the match is weak. Expanded clones get a size class; other rows say once, few or many, or leave the size out.

size: .
D: TRBD1
V: TRBV11-2
J: TRBJ1-6
CDR3: CASSRRDRGNSPLHF
DNA: TGTGCCAGCAGCCGCCGGGACAGGGGAAATTCACCCCTCCACTTT

size: .
D: .
V: TRBV5-6
J: TRBJ1-1
CDR3: CASSRQGATTEAFF
DNA: TGTGCCAGCAGCCGGCAGGGCGCGACCACTGAAGCTTTCTTT

size: .
D: TRBD1
V: TRBV28
J: TRBJ1-5
CDR3: CASSFPGTGSNQPQHF
DNA: TGTGCCAGCAGTTTTCCAGGGACAGGAAGCAATCAGCCCCAGCATTTT

size: .
D: TRBD2
V: TRBV6-4
J: TRBJ2-1
CDR3: CASSDLGGGLYNEQFF
DNA: TGTGCCAGCAGTGACTTAGGCGGGGGGCTATACAATGAGCAGTTCTTC

size: .
D: TRBD1
V: TRBV4-3
J: TRBJ1-1
CDR3: CASSRTGDEAFF
DNA: TGCGCCAGCAGCCGCACAGGGGACGAGGCTTTCTTT

size: .
D: .
V: TRBV6-5
J: TRBJ1-2
CDR3: CASSYKKQGQRGYTF
DNA: TGTGCCAGCAGTTACAAGAAACAGGGCCAACGTGGCTACACCTTC

size: .
D: TRBD1
V: TRBV5-6
J: TRBJ2-7
CDR3: CASTILIPGQGTYEQYF
DNA: TGTGCCAGCACGATTCTTATCCCGGGACAGGGCACCTACGAGCAGTACTTC

size: .
D: .
V: TRBV15
J: TRBJ2-6
CDR3: CATSRDRVGANVLTF
DNA: TGTGCCACCAGCAGAGACAGGGTTGGGGCCAACGTCCTGACTTTC

size: .
D: TRBD2
V: TRBV7-2
J: TRBJ2-1
CDR3: CASSRPWTSGSNEQFF
DNA: TGTGCCAGCAGCCGACCCTGGACTAGCGGGAGCAATGAGCAGTTCTTC

size: .
D: .
V: TRBV27
J: TRBJ2-6
CDR3: CASSSLRTGSGANVLTF
DNA: TGTGCCAGCAGTTCACTCCGAACAGGGTCTGGGGCCAACGTCCTGACTTTC

size: .
D: .
V: TRBV28
J: TRBJ2-2
CDR3: CASADSSSTGELFF
DNA: TGTGCCAGCGCAGACAGTTCAAGTACCGGGGAGCTGTTTTTT

size: .
D: TRBD2
V: TRBV29-1
J: TRBJ2-3
CDR3: CSALAGTGTDTQYF
DNA: TGCAGCGCACTAGCGGGAACCGGGACAGATACGCAGTATTTT

size: .
D: TRBD1
V: TRBV29-1
J: TRBJ1-2
CDR3: CSVEAQGANYGYTF
DNA: TGCAGCGTTGAAGCACAGGGGGCGAACTATGGCTACACCTTC

size: .
D: TRBD1
V: TRBV6-6
J: TRBJ1-6
CDR3: CASSSRQGVASPLHF
DNA: TGTGCCAGCAGTTCCCGACAGGGGGTGGCCTCACCCCTCCACTTT

size: .
D: .
V: TRBV18
J: TRBJ1-2
CDR3: CASSPRVSANYGYTF
DNA: TGTGCCAGCTCACCGAGGGTTAGCGCTAACTATGGCTACACCTTC

size: .
D: .
V: TRBV6-1
J: TRBJ1-2
CDR3: CASLRVLGYGYTF
DNA: TGTGCCAGTCTCAGGGTTTTGGGCTATGGCTACACCTTC

size: .
D: TRBD2
V: TRBV19
J: TRBJ2-3
CDR3: CASSSPGLAGDADTQYF
DNA: TGTGCCAGTAGTTCGCCTGGACTAGCGGGAGATGCAGATACGCAGTATTTT

size: few
D: .
V: TRBV19
J: TRBJ1-1
CDR3: CASSIGFVAIRGTEAFF
DNA: TGTGCCAGTAGTATAGGCTTCGTAGCAATTAGGGGGACTGAAGCTTTCTTT